This entry features one T cell receptor (beta chain) sequence. Some clones are missing from TCRdb's copy, which holds only in-frame ones; the method was immunoSEQ multiplex PCR. Counted here are roughly 70,000 clones, approximately 86% occurring once; the ten biggest clones make up approximately 2.6%. This record belongs to a study of a mutant IDH1 vaccine in newly diagnosed glioma. Stated time point: baseline, week 1 (first vaccination visit). Treatment described: pre-vaccination baseline after standard-of-care therapy. V dropped 0 bases and J dropped 1 base, with 10 bases sitting between them. Germline lookup yields CDR1 SGHKS and CDR2 YYEKEE (reference sequence). The CDR3 sequence is 15 residues long.

The chain recombines TRBV5-5 with TRBJ2-5; either TRBD1 or TRBD2 may fit D (5 bases each). The sample in question was PBMCs, obtained from a glioma patient treated with radiotherapy, temozolomide or both. The sequence was obtained from a man aged 25 to 40 with glioma. CDR3 protein: CASSLEGPFQETQYF. The CDR3 bases are TGTGCCAGCAGCTTGGAGGGACCCTTCCAAGAGACCCAGTACTTC.